What follows is one TCR beta chain and its context. TCRdb's table, derived via immunoSEQ multiplex PCR, lists solely in-frame clones and lacks some. The table has about 400,000 clones, approximately 88% seen once. The sample comes from a study of blood T cell repertoires in COVID-19. After removal of 3 bases from V and 5 bases from J, the junction contained 5 bases not matched to a gene. This CDR3 is built from 16 residues. Germline V gene sequence: CDR1 SGHRS, CDR2 YFSETQ. Assignments of participants to cohorts depended upon their own reported clinical history. Sequenced sample: PBMCs or T cells enriched from blood (not recorded which). The chain recombines TRBV5-1 with TRBJ2-2, with 12 bases lining up with TRBD1. The clonotype was recovered from a woman aged 40 to 50 with acute COVID-19. In DNA form, the CDR3 reads TGCGCCAGCAGCTCCCCGGGACAGGGGGCAACCGGGGAGCTGTTTTTT. Protein product: CASSSPGQGATGELFF.